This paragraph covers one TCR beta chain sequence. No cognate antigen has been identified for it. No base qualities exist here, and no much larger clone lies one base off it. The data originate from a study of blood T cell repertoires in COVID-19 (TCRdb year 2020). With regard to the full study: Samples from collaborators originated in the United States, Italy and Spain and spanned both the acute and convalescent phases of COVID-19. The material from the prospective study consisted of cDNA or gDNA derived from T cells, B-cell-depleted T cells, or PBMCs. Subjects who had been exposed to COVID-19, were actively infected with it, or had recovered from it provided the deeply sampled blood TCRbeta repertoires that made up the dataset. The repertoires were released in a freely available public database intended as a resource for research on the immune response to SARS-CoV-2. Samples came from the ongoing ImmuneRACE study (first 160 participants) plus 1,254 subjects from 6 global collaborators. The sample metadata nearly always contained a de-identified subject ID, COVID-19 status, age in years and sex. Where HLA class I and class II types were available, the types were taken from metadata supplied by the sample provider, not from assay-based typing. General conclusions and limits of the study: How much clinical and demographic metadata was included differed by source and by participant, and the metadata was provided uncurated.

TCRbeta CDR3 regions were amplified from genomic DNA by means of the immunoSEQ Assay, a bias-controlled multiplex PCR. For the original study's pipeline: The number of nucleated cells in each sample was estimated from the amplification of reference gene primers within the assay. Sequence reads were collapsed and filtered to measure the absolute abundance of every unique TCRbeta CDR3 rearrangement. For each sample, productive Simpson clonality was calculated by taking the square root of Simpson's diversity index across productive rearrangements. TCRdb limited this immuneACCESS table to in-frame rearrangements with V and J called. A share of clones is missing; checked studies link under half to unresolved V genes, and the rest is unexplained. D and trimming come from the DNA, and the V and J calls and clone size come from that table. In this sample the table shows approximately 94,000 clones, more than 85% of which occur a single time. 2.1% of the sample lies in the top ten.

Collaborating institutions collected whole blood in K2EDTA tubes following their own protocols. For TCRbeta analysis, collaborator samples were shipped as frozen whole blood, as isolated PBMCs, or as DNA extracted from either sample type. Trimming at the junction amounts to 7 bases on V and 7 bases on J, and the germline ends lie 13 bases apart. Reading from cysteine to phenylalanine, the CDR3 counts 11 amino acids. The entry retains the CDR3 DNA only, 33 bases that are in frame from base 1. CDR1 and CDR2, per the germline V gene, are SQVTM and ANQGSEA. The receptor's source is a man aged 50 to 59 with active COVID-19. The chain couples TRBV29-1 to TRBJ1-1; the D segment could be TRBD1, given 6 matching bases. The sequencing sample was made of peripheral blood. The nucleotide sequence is TGCAGCGCCCGGAGGACAGTTGAAGCTTTCTTT. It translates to CSARRTVEAFF. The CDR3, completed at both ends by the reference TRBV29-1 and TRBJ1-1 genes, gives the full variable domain SAVISQKPSRDICQRGTSLTIQCQVDSQVTMMFWYRQQPGQSLTLIATANQGSEATYESGFVIDKFPISRPNLTFSTLTVSNMSPEDSSIYLCSARRTVEAFFGQGTRLTVV.